One sample yielded the 28 T cell receptor beta chains listed below, sequenced in a study of T cells in Graves' hyperthyroidism and ophthalmopathy. TCR beta CDR3 region amplification was performed from RNA transcripts. In the first-round RT-PCR of the TCR CDR3, the HTBI primer set was used. MiXCR, applied by TCRdb to the multiplex PCR reads, yields one record per CDR3 protein. The table records approximately 600,000 distinct CDR3 sequences, around 20% of them present only once. The sample taken for sequencing was blood. These receptors originate from a young man with Graves' ophthalmopathy.

This clonotype has just a few counts. V and J are TRBV29-1 and TRBJ2-3; no clear D. This CDR3 spans 14 amino acids. Looked up from germline, CDR1 is SQVTM and CDR2 is ANQGSEA. V was clipped by 0 bases and J by 8 bases, with 15 bases between them. CDR3 DNA: TGCAGCGTTGAAGATTTTTCTGTTCGGGCTACGCAGTATTTT. Translating it yields CSVEDFSVRATQYF.

The V and J genes are TRBV29-1 and TRBJ2-1; D is possibly TRBD2 (5 bases). This CDR3 has 15 residues. V gave up 2 bases and J gave up 4 bases, with 15 bases separating them. CDR1 SQVTM and CDR2 ANQGSEA come from the germline V gene. The CDR3: CSVEPSPRGYNEQFF. The CDR3 DNA is TGCAGCGTTGAACCTAGCCCCAGAGGTTACAATGAGCAGTTCTTC.

This clonotype was seen a handful of times. The chain uses TRBV20-1 and TRBJ2-5; no clear D gene. The CDR3 extends over 11 amino acids. The ends were cut back, 4 bases at V and 5 bases at J, with 8 bases in the middle. CDR1 and CDR2 from the germline V gene are DFQATT and SNEGSKA (reference sequence). CDR3 DNA: TGCAGTGCTATAAACGAGGAGACCCAGTACTTC. Its protein product is CSAINEETQYF.

This clonotype came up many times. The J gene is TRBJ2-7, the V gene TRBV12-3 or TRBV12-4; TRBD2 matches 13 bases. The J segment lost 4 bases and the V segment lost 5 bases, leaving 11 bases of the junction unmatched. The length of the CDR3 is 17 residues. The CDR3 here is CASSLGLAGEWSYEQYF. For the CDR3, the DNA is TGTGCCAGCAGTCTTGGACTAGCGGGAGAATGGTCTTACGAGCAGTACTTC.

The sample holds a few counts of this clonotype. The chain links TRBV3-2 to TRBJ2-5; the table's D call, TRBD1, has no DNA check behind it. TRBV3-2 is a known pseudogene. The CDR3 is 13 residues long. The CDR3 region is CASRSGGRETQYF. Here the CDR3 DNA reads TGTGCCAGCAGATCAGGGGGCCGAGAGACCCAGTACTTC.

This clonotype has a handful of counts. V is TRBV12-3 or TRBV12-4 and J is TRBJ1-2; 7 bases map to TRBD1. Trimming at V came to 6 bases and at J to 3 bases, leaving 10 bases not matched to a gene. This CDR3 contains 15 residues. CDR3 region: CASSNTGVGDYGYTF. The CDR3, as DNA: TGTGCCAGCAGCAATACAGGGGTGGGGGACTATGGCTACACCTTC.

The rearrangement links TRBV19 to TRBJ1-2; D not certain. The germline V gene has CDR1 LNHDA and CDR2 SQIVND (reference sequence). The CDR3 consists of 12 residues. V was cut by 2 bases and J by 4 bases, with 5 bases left in between. The CDR3 reads CASSISGYGYTF. The CDR3 DNA is TGTGCCAGTAGTATAAGCGGCTATGGCTACACCTTC.

This clonotype occurred a few times. This chain links TRBV6-1 with TRBJ1-1; D may be TRBD1 (6 bases). CDR1 and CDR2 (germline): MNHNS, SASEGT. The CDR3 has 17 residues. Between the trimmed V and J ends, which lost 5 bases and 0 bases, there was a span of 19 bases. The CDR3 DNA sequence: TGTGCCAGCAGTAGGAGGTACAGGGCCCGCATGAACACTGAAGCTTTCTTT. Protein product: CASSRRYRARMNTEAFF.

This clonotype was seen a few times. The rearrangement links TRBV4-1 to TRBJ2-1; tentatively, D is TRBD1 or TRBD2 (5 bases each). Germline V gives CDR1 MGHRA, CDR2 YSYEKL. Trimming pared 3 bases from V and 3 bases from J, leaving 9 bases between. CDR3 length: 14 amino acids. CDR3 bases: TGCGCCAGCAGCCAGGGGACGGGCTACAATGAGCAGTTCTTC. It encodes CASSQGTGYNEQFF.

The J gene is TRBJ1-5, the V gene TRBV6-1; 8 bases align to TRBD1. J gave up 4 bases and V 6 bases, and 5 bases lay outside the gene matches. The length of the CDR3 is 14 residues. Looked up from germline, CDR1 is MNHNS and CDR2 is SASEGT. CDR3 residues: CASRTGATNQPQHF. The CDR3 DNA reads TGTGCCAGCAGGACAGGGGCCACGAATCAGCCCCAGCATTTT.

This clonotype was detected only a few times. The chain has TRBV28 and TRBJ1-5, with TRBD1 identical over 7 bases. The germline V gene encodes CDR1 MDHEN and CDR2 SYDVKM. V lost 9 bases and J lost 9; bases outside the gene matches: 14. There are 14 residues in the CDR3. The CDR3 loop is CASSPPGQRPPQHF. The CDR3 nucleotides are TGTGCCAGTTCCCCGCCGGGACAGCGCCCGCCCCAGCATTTT.

The sample holds a few counts of this clonotype. The rearrangement joins TRBV20-1 to TRBJ2-1; D is perhaps TRBD1 (5 bases). The germline CDR1 and CDR2 sequences are DFQATT and SNEGSKA (reference sequence). CDR3 length: 12 amino acids. V lost 7 bases and J lost 0, with 7 bases in between. CDR3 sequence: CSVDSSYNEQFF. The DNA for the CDR3 is TGCAGTGTTGACAGCTCCTACAATGAGCAGTTCTTC.

The J gene is TRBJ2-2, the V gene TRBV4-1; D gene uncertain. CDR1 and CDR2 from the germline V gene are MGHRA and YSYEKL. CDR3 length: 15 residues. V was shortened by 0 bases and J by 1 base, with 6 bases between the two germline ends. CDR3 coding DNA: TGCGCCAGCAGCCAAGATTACGGGAACACCGGGGAGCTGTTTTTT. It specifies CASSQDYGNTGELFF.

This clonotype was recorded many times. V and J are TRBV3-1 and TRBJ2-5, with D possibly matching TRBD2 (6 bases). The germline CDR1 and CDR2 sequences are LGHDT and YNNKEL (reference sequence). V shed 1 base and J shed 5 bases, with 14 bases lying between them. The CDR3 loop spans 15 amino acids. The DNA for the CDR3 is TGTGCCAGCAGCCAAGCCCAACTAGGGAGGGAGACCCAGTACTTC. Its translation is CASSQAQLGRETQYF.

The rearrangement links TRBV10-3 to TRBJ1-3; 7 bases agree with TRBD1. J lost 0 bases, V lost 6 bases, and 11 bases had no gene match. The germline V gene has CDR1 ENHRY and CDR2 SYGVKD. This CDR3 is 17 amino acids long. The CDR3 DNA follows: TGTGCCATCAGGGAGACAGGGACTGGGAGCTCTGGAAACACCATATATTTT. Translating gives CAIRETGTGSSGNTIYF.

This clonotype has ten or more counts. Here the CDR3 reads CASTLRGGTGELFF. In DNA, the CDR3 is TGTGCCAGCACCCTTAGGGGGGGCACCGGGGAGCTGTTTTTT. The V gene is TRBV12-3 or TRBV12-4, the J gene TRBJ2-2; a possible D gene is TRBD2 (7 bases). Trimming stripped 7 bases from V and 4 bases from J, with 13 bases between. The CDR3 has 14 amino acids.

The chain uses TRBV6-1 and TRBJ2-2; 9 bases map to TRBD1. The trim removed 6 bases at V and 6 bases at J, leaving 8 bases unmatched. The CDR3 length is 15 residues. Germline V gene data show CDR1 as MNHNS and CDR2 as SASEGT. The CDR3 region has the DNA TGTGCCAGCAGGGCCGGACAGGGGCCCCCCGGGGAGCTGTTTTTT. Its translation: CASRAGQGPPGELFF.

This clonotype showed up just a few times. The rearrangement uses TRBV3-1 and TRBJ1-5; D perhaps matches TRBD1 (5 bases). Germline CDR1 reads LGHDT; CDR2 reads YNNKEL (reference sequence). There are 15 residues in the CDR3. V was clipped by 0 bases and J by 7 bases, with 13 bases between them. CDR3 residues: CASSQDPAGIQPQHF. The DNA of the CDR3 is TGTGCCAGCAGCCAAGATCCGGCAGGGATACAGCCCCAGCATTTT.

Regarding this clonotype: Given a much more abundant clone one base away, this may be a read error. The chain joins TRBV3-1 to TRBJ1-5, with 8 bases aligning to TRBD1. CDR1 is LGHDT and CDR2 is YNNKEL in the germline V gene (reference sequence). The V segment lost 5 bases and the J segment 2 bases; nucleotides outside the gene matches: 5. The CDR3 is made up of 15 amino acids. CDR3 in amino acids: CASSLGTGCNQPQHF. The DNA for the CDR3 is TGTGCCAGCAGCTTAGGGACAGGATGCAATCAGCCCCAGCATTTT.

This clonotype was found a few times. The V call is TRBV5-1, the J call TRBJ2-7; 8 bases fit TRBD1. The CDR3 sequence is 14 residues long. The ends lost 2 bases at V and 1 base at J; junction bases unmatched: 2. The germline V gene has CDR1 SGHRS and CDR2 YFSETQ. The chain's CDR3 is CASSFGDRSYEQYF. The CDR3 nucleotides read TGCGCCAGCAGCTTTGGGGACAGGTCCTACGAGCAGTACTTC. Filled out from reference TRBV5-1 and TRBJ2-7, the complete variable domain reads KAGVTQTPRYLIKTRGQQVTLSCSPISGHRSVSWYQQTPGQGLQFLFEYFSETQRNKGNFPGRFSGRQFSNSRSEMNVSTLELGDSALYLCASSFGDRSYEQYFGPGTRLTVT.

The table lists this clonotype with a few counts. The rearrangement uses TRBV30 and TRBJ2-2, with D maybe TRBD1 (5 bases). V was clipped by 4 bases and J by 2 bases, with 26 bases between them. Germline loops: CDR1 GTSNPN, CDR2 SVGIG (reference sequence). CDR3 size: 19 residues. In DNA, the CDR3 is TGTGCCTGGACCACCGACCGGACATATCCTTCGCGAAACACCGGGGAGCTGTTTTTT. It codes for CAWTTDRTYPSRNTGELFF.

The chain combines TRBV30 with TRBJ1-1, with D maybe TRBD1 (5 bases). With 0 bases removed from V and 5 bases from J, the gap between germline ends came to 13 bases. The CDR3 runs to 14 residues. Germline CDR1 is GTSNPN and CDR2 is SVGIG (reference sequence). The CDR3 spells CAWSVSRGWTEAFF. As DNA, the CDR3 is TGTGCCTGGAGTGTATCTAGGGGTTGGACTGAAGCTTTCTTT.

This clonotype came up many times. The J gene is TRBJ2-5, the V gene TRBV3-1; 8 bases fit TRBD1. Trimming at V came to 1 base and at J to 5 bases, leaving 0 bases not matched to a gene. In germline, CDR1 is LGHDT, CDR2 YNNKEL (reference sequence). The CDR3 has 13 amino acids. The CDR3 DNA follows: TGTGCCAGCAGCCAAGGGACAGGGGAGACCCAGTACTTC. Translation: CASSQGTGETQYF.

This clonotype was recorded at least ten times. The rearrangement joins TRBV11-2 to TRBJ2-1; D is ambiguous. The germline CDR1 and CDR2 sequences are SGHAT and FQNNGV. This CDR3 has 13 amino acids. Trimming cost V 1 base and J 7 bases, with 8 bases left between them. DNA of the CDR3: TGTGCCAGCAGCTTAGGAGGTCGGAATGAGCAGTTCTTC. This translates into CASSLGGRNEQFF.

In this sample, this clonotype turned up many times. CDR3: CASSLEGSASSYNEQFF. The CDR3 DNA reads as TGTGCCAGCAGCTTAGAGGGTAGCGCTAGCTCCTACAATGAGCAGTTCTTC. This chain connects TRBV7-2 to TRBJ2-1; maybe TRBD2 (5 bases). The CDR3 contains 17 residues. The V end was cut by 1 base, the J end by 0 bases, with 13 bases between. Germline V gives CDR1 SGHTA, CDR2 FQGNSA.

This clonotype counts as hyperexpanded (1% or more). This chain connects TRBV28 to TRBJ1-1, with D possibly matching TRBD1 (5 bases). This CDR3 region has 13 residues. Germline V gene sequence: CDR1 MDHEN, CDR2 SYDVKM. Trimming took 2 bases from V and 5 from J, leaving 9 bases between them. This chain's CDR3 is CASSLIGGTEAFF. DNA of the CDR3: TGTGCCAGCAGTTTAATCGGGGGAACTGAAGCTTTCTTT. Supplemented by reference TRBV28 and TRBJ1-1, the full variable domain reads DVKVTQSSRYLVKRTGEKVFLECVQDMDHENMFWYRQDPGLGLRLIYFSYDVKMKEKGDIPEGYSVSREKKERFSLILESASTNQTSMYLCASSLIGGTEAFFGQGTRLTVV.

This clonotype was seen many times. The chain has TRBV18 and TRBJ1-1; no firm D call. Germline CDR1 reads KGHSH; CDR2 reads LQKENI. This CDR3 comprises 15 residues. Trimming removed 4 bases at V and 3 bases at J, with 15 bases between. The CDR3: CASSRSNSGHTEAFF. CDR3 nucleotides: TGTGCCAGCTCACGATCAAACAGTGGGCACACTGAAGCTTTCTTT. Together with reference TRBV18 and TRBJ1-1, the CDR3 gives the full variable domain: NAGVMQNPRHLVRRRGQEARLRCSPMKGHSHVYWYRQLPEEGLKFMVYLQKENIIDESGMPKERFSAEFPKEGPSILRIQQVVRGDSAAYFCASSRSNSGHTEAFFGQGTRLTVV.

The gene calls are TRBV15 and TRBJ2-2; D is possibly TRBD2 (5 bases). V lost 1 base, J lost 5 bases, and 5 bases lay in between. The CDR3 is 13 residues long. The germline V gene encodes CDR1 LNHNV and CDR2 YYDKDF (reference sequence). CDR3 in DNA: TGTGCCACCAGCAGAGCGGGAACCGGGGAGCTGTTTTTT. Its translation is CATSRAGTGELFF.